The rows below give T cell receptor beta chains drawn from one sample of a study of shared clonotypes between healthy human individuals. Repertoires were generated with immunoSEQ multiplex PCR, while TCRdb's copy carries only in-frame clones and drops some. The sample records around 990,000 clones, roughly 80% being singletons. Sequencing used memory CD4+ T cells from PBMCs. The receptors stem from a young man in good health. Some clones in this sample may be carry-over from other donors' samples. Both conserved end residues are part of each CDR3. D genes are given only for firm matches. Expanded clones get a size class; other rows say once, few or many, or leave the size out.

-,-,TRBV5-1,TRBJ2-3,CASSDGSSFADTQYF,TGCGCCAGCAGTGACGGGAGTAGCTTTGCAGATACGCAGTATTTT
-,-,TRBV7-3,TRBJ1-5,CASSFRHRLRNQPQHF,TGTGCCAGCAGCTTCAGGCACAGGCTACGCAATCAGCCCCAGCATTTT
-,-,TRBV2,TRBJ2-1,CASTTLGWNEQFF,TGTGCCAGCACCACCCTTGGTTGGAATGAGCAGTTCTTC
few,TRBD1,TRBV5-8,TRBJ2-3,CASSLGTGIPDTQYF,TGTGCCAGCAGCCTGGGGACAGGGATTCCAGATACGCAGTATTTT
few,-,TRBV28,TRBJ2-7,CASSLRGGTYEQYF,TGTGCCAGCAGTTTAAGGGGGGGGACCTACGAGCAGTACTTC
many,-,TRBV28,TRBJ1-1,CASRTPMNTEAFF,TGTGCCAGCAGGACACCTATGAACACTGAAGCTTTCTTT
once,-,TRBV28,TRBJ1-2,CASSLGPLGYTF,TGTGCCAGCAGCCTAGGACCATTAGGCTACACCTTC
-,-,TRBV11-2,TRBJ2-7,CASSLVGGSVSGEQYF,TGTGCCAGCAGCTTAGTTGGTGGGAGCGTCTCCGGGGAGCAGTACTTC
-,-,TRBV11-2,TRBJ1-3,CASSFGLGNTIYF,TGTGCCAGCAGCTTTGGGTTAGGAAACACCATATATTTT
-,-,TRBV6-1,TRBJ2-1,CASSEVNEQFF,TGTGCCAGCAGTGAGGTAAATGAGCAGTTCTTC
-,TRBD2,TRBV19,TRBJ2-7,CASSISLAGGLLEQYF,TGTGCCAGTAGTATTTCTTTAGCGGGAGGGCTCCTCGAGCAGTACTTC
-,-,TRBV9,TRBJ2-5,CASSVYSQETQYF,TGTGCCAGCAGCGTCTACAGCCAAGAGACCCAGTACTTC
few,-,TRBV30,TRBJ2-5,CAWREEETQYF,TGTGCCTGGAGAGAGGAGGAGACCCAGTACTTC
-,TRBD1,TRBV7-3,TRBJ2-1,CASSLYGQGYDEQFF,TGTGCCAGCAGCTTATATGGACAGGGGTACGATGAGCAGTTCTTC
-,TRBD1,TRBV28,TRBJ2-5,CASHRTGETSEYF,TGTGCCAGCCACCGGACAGGGGAGACGTCCGAGTACTTC
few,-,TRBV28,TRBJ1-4,CASSLDRTEKLFF,TGTGCCAGCAGTTTAGACAGAACGGAAAAACTGTTTTTT
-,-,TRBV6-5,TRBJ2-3,CASSLPGRGDTQYF,TGTGCCAGCAGCCTTCCGGGGAGAGGAGATACGCAGTATTTT
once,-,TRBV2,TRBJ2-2,CASSGGERTGELFF,TGTGCCAGCAGTGGGGGAGAACGGACCGGGGAGCTGTTTTTT
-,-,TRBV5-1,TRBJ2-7,CASSFGTSLYEQYF,TGCGCCAGCAGCTTTGGGACTTCTTTGTACGAGCAGTACTTC
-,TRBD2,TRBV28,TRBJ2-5,CASNSPGGGRGETQYF,TGTGCCAGCAATTCCCCGGGGGGAGGGAGAGGAGAGACCCAGTACTTC
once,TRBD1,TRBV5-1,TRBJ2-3,CASSLGTGVTSTDTQYF,TGCGCCAGCAGCCTCGGGACAGGCGTCACCTCCACAGATACGCAGTATTTT
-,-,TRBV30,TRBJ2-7,CAWTLGGGSYEQYF,TGTGCCTGGACGTTGGGAGGTGGATCCTACGAGCAGTACTTC
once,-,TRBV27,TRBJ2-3,CASSLKYF,TGTGCCAGCAGTTTAAAGTATTTT
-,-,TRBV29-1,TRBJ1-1,CSGGSHGTEAFF,TGCAGCGGCGGGAGTCACGGCACTGAAGCTTTCTTT
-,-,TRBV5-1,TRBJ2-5,CASSFLETQYF,TGCGCCAGCAGCTTCCTGGAGACCCAGTACTTC
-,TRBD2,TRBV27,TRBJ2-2,CASSLGLAGGLNTGELFF,TGTGCCAGCAGTTTAGGACTAGCGGGAGGCCTGAACACCGGGGAGCTGTTTTTT
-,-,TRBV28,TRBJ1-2,CASSLSLYGYTF,TGTGCCAGCAGTTTATCCCTATATGGCTACACCTTC
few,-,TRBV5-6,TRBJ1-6,CASSLGSGLWNSPLHF,TGTGCCAGCAGCTTGGGGTCAGGGTTATGGAATTCACCCCTCCACTTT
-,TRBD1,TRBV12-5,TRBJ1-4,CATRQGCGEKLFF,TGTGCTACTCGACAGGGTTGCGGCGAAAAACTGTTTTTT
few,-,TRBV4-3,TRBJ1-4,CASSQGGWENEKLFF,TGCGCCAGCAGCCAAGGAGGATGGGAGAATGAAAAACTGTTTTTT
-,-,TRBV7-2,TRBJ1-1,CASSLRVGTPFGEAFF,TGTGCCAGCAGCCTAAGGGTTGGGACTCCTTTCGGAGAAGCTTTCTTT
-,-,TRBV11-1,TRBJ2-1,CASSLSPRDNEQFF,TGTGCCAGCAGCTTGTCGCCCCGCGACAATGAGCAGTTCTTC
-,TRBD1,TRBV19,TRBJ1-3,CASGTGANTIYF,TGTGCCAGTGGGACAGGGGCGAACACCATATATTTT
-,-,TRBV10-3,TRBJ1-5,CAISEWQQFNQPQHF,TGTGCCATCAGTGAATGGCAGCAATTCAATCAGCCCCAGCATTTT
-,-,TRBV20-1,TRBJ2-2,CSAAPAGELFF,TGCAGTGCAGCCCCTGCCGGGGAGCTGTTTTTT
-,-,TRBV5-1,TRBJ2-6,CASSTEPGSGANVLTF,TGCGCCAGCAGCACTGAACCGGGCTCTGGGGCCAACGTCCTGACTTTC
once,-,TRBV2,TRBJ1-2,CASSNPGRLQVDGYTF,TGTGCCAGCAGTAATCCGGGACGTCTACAAGTGGATGGCTACACCTTC
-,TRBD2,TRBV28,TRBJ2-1,CASATPAIAGDEQFF,TGTGCCAGCGCCACCCCGGCGATAGCGGGAGATGAGCAGTTCTTC
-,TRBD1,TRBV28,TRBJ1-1,CASSLWTGSTEAFF,TGTGCCAGCAGTTTATGGACAGGGAGCACTGAAGCTTTCTTT
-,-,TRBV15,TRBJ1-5,CATSRDTRGQPQHF,TGTGCCACCAGCAGAGATACCAGGGGTCAGCCCCAGCATTTT
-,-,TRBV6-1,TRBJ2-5,CASSERKGTLYQETQYF,TGTGCCAGCAGTGAGCGAAAGGGGACTCTGTACCAAGAGACCCAGTACTTC
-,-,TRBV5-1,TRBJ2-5,CASSLESETQYF,TGCGCCAGCAGCTTGGAATCAGAGACCCAGTACTTC
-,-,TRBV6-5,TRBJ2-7,CASSRTGRSSYEQYF,TGTGCCAGCAGCCGAACAGGGAGGAGCTCCTACGAGCAGTACTTC
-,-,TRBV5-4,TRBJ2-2,CASSLGLGAGTGELFF,TGTGCCAGCAGCTTGGGACTAGGGGCGGGCACCGGGGAGCTGTTTTTT
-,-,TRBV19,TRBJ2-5,CASSRGLAETQYF,TGTGCCAGTAGTAGGGGGTTAGCAGAGACCCAGTACTTC
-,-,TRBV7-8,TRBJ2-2,CASSSGGTGELFF,TGTGCCAGCAGCTCCGGGGGCACCGGGGAGCTGTTTTTT
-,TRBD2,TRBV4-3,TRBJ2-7,CASSLRTSGRAGSSYEQYF,TGCGCCAGCAGCCTGCGCACTAGCGGGAGGGCAGGGAGCTCCTACGAGCAGTACTTC
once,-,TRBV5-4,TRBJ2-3,CASSAPGDLTDTQYF,TGTGCCAGCAGCGCCCCGGGAGACTTAACAGATACGCAGTATTTT
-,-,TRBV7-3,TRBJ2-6,CASSLKAARESSGANVLTF,TGTGCCAGCAGCTTAAAAGCTGCCAGGGAGAGCTCTGGGGCCAACGTCCTGACTTTC
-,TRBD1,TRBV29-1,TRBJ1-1,CSARTGGNTEAFF,TGCAGCGCCCGGACAGGGGGCAACACTGAAGCTTTCTTT
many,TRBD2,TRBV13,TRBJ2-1,CASSWGTSGRRRGNEQFF,TGTGCCAGCAGCTGGGGGACTAGCGGGCGAAGGCGTGGCAATGAGCAGTTCTTC
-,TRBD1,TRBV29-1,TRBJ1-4,CSVGTVNEKLFF,TGCAGCGTCGGGACAGTTAATGAAAAACTGTTTTTT
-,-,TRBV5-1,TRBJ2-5,CASSLGGAETQYF,TGCGCCAGCAGCTTGGGGGGAGCGGAGACCCAGTACTTC
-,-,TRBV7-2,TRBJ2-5,CASSLVGAEETQYF,TGTGCCAGCAGCTTAGTTGGAGCGGAAGAGACCCAGTACTTC
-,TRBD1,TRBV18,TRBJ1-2,CASSDRVGYTF,TGTGCCAGCTCGGACAGGGTTGGCTACACCTTC
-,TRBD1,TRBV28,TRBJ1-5,CASRGTGGYNQPQHF,TGTGCCAGCAGGGGGACAGGGGGTTACAATCAGCCCCAGCATTTT
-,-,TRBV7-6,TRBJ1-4,CASSPSGATNEKLFF,TGTGCCAGCAGCCCGAGCGGTGCAACTAATGAAAAACTGTTTTTT
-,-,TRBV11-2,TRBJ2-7,CASSLLVNSYEQYF,TGTGCCAGCAGCTTACTCGTGAACAGCTACGAGCAGTACTTC
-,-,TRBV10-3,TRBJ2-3,CAISEPDSGSDTQYF,TGTGCCATCAGTGAGCCGGACTCGGGCTCAGATACGCAGTATTTT